One sample yielded the 4 T cell receptor beta chains listed below, sequenced in a study of blood T cell repertoires in COVID-19. Repertoires were generated with immunoSEQ multiplex PCR, while TCRdb's copy carries only in-frame clones and drops some. There are over 200,000 clones in the sample; 70% to 90% occur only once, and over 1.5% lies in the top ten. Input material: PBMCs or T cells enriched from blood (not recorded which). The receptor source for this set is a woman aged 50 to 65 who had recovered from COVID-19.

About this clone itself: At one end, the junction sequence differs from germline, possibly due to a read error. This chain joins TRBV7-7 and TRBJ1-2, with 7 nucleotides matching TRBD1. The CDR3 contains 13 residues. CDR1 is SSHAT and CDR2 is FNYEAQ in the germline V gene (reference sequence). The DNA for the CDR3 is TGTGCTAGCAGCCAGACAGGGTGGGATGGCTACACCTTC. Its protein is CASSQTGWDGYTF.

V and J are TRBV11-2 and TRBJ2-3, with D unresolved. The V end lost 2 bases, the J end lost 0 bases, and 9 bases lay between the germline ends. Per the germline V gene, CDR1 is SGHAT and CDR2 is FQNNGV. The CDR3 consists of 15 residues. The CDR3 here is CASSLNVVSTDTQYF. In DNA form, the CDR3 reads TGTGCCAGCAGCTTAAATGTTGTAAGCACAGATACGCAGTATTTT. Filled out from reference TRBV11-2 and TRBJ2-3, the complete variable domain reads EAGVAQSPRYKIIEKRQSVAFWCNPISGHATLYWYQQILGQGPKLLIQFQNNGVVDDSQLPKDRFSAERLKGVDSTLKIQPAKLEDSAVYLCASSLNVVSTDTQYFGPGTRLTVL.

This rearrangement joins TRBV7-9 to TRBJ2-3, with 7 positions matching TRBD1. Germline lookup yields CDR1 SEHNR and CDR2 FQNEAQ (reference sequence). Unmatched junction bases numbered 6, after V lost 4 bases and J lost 5 bases. This CDR3 comprises 14 residues. The CDR3 reads CASSSDRVKDTQYF. The CDR3 nucleotides read TGTGCCAGCAGCTCCGACAGGGTAAAAGATACGCAGTATTTT.

The gene calls are TRBV18 and TRBJ1-3; maybe TRBD1 (6 bases). This CDR3 comprises 16 residues. With 2 bases removed from V and 0 bases from J, the gap between germline ends came to 11 bases. From germline, CDR1 is KGHSH and CDR2 LQKENI. The CDR3 DNA sequence: TGTGCCAGCTCACCAACCGGACAGTACTCTGGAAACACCATATATTTT. Residues: CASSPTGQYSGNTIYF.